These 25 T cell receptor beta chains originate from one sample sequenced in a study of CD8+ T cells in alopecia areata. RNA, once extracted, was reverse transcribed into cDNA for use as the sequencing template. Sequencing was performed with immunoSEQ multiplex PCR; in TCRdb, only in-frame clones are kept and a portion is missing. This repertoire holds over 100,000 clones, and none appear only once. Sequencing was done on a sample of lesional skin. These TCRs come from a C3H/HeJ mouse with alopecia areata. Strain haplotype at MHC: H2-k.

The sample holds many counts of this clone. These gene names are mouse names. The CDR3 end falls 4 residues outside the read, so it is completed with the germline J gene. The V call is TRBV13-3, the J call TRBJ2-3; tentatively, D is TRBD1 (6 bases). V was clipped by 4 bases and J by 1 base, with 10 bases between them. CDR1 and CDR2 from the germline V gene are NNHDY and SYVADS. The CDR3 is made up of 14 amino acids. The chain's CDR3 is CASSLRGGAETLYF. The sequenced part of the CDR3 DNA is TGTGCCAGCAGTCTCAGGGGAGGTGCAGAA.

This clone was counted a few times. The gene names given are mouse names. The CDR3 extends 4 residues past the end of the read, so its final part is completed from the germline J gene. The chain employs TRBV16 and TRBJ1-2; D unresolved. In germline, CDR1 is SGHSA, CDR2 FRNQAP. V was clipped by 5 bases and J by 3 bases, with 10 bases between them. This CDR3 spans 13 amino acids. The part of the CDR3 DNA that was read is TGTGCAAGCAGCGCACGACTCGACTCC. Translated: CASSARLDS. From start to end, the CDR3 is CASSARLDSDYTF.

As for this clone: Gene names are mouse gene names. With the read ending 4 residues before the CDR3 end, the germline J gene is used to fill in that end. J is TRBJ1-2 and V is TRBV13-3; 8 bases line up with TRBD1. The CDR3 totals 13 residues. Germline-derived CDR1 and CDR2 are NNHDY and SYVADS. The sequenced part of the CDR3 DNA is TGTGCCAGCAGTGATGCACAGGGGGCC. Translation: CASSDAQGA. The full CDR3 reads CASSDAQGADYTF.

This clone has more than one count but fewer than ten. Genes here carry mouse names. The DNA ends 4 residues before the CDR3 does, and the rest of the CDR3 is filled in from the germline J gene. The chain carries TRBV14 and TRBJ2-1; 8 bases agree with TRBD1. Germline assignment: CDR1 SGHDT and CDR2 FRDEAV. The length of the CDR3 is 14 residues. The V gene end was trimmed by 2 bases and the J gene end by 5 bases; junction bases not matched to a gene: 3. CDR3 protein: CASSFGQGDAEQFF. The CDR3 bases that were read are TGTGCCAGCAGTTTTGGACAGGGAGATGCT.

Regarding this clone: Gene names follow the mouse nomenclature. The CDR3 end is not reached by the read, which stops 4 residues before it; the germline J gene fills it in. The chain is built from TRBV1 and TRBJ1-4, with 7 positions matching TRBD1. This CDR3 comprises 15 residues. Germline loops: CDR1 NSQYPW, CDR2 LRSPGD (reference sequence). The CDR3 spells CTCSADGTVGERLFF. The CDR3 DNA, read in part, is TGCACCTGCAGTGCAGACGGGACAGTGGGCGAA.

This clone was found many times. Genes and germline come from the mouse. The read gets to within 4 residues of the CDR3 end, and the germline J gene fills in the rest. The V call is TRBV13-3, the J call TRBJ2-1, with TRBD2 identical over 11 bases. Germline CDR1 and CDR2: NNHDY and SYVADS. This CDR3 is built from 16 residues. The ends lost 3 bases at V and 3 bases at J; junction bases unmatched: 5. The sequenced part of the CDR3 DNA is TGTGCCAGCAGTGGCCGACTGGGGGGGTCCTATGCT. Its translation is CASSGRLGGSYA. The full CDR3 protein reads CASSGRLGGSYAEQFF.

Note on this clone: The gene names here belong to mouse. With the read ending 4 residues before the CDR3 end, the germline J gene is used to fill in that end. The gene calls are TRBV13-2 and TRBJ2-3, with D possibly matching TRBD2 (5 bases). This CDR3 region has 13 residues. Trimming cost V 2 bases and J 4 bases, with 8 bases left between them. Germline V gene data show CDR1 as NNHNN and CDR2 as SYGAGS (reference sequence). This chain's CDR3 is CASGELDPETLYF. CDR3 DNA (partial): TGTGCCAGCGGTGAACTGGACCCAGAA.

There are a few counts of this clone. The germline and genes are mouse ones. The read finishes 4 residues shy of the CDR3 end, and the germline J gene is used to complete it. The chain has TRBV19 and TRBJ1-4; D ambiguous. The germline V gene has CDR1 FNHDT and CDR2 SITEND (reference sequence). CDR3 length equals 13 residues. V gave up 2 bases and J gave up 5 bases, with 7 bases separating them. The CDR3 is CASSILGNERLFF. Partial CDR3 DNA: TGTGCCAGCAGTATTTTGGGTAACGAA.

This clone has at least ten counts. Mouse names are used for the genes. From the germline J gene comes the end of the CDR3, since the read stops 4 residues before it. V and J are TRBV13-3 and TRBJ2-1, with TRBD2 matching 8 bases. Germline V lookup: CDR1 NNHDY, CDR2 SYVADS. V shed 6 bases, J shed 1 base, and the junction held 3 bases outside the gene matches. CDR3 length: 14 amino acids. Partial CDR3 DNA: TGTGCCAGCAACGGACTGGGAAACTATGCT. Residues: CASNGLGNYA. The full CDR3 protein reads CASNGLGNYAEQFF.

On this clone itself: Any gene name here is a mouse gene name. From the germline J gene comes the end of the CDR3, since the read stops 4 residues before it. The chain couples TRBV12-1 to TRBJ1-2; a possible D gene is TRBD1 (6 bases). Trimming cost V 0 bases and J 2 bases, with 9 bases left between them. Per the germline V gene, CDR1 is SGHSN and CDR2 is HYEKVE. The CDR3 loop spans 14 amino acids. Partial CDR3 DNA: TGTGCCAGCTCTCTCAGGGGGTCCAACTCC. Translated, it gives CASSLRGSNS. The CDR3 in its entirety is CASSLRGSNSDYTF.

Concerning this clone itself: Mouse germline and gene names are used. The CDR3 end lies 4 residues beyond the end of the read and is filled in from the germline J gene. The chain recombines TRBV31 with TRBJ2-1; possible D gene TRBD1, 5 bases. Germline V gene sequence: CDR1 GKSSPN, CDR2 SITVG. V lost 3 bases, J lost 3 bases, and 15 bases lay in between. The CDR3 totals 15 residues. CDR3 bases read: TGTGCCTGGAGCCCCATGGCGGACACCTATGCT. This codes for CAWSPMADTYA. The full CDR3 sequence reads CAWSPMADTYAEQFF.

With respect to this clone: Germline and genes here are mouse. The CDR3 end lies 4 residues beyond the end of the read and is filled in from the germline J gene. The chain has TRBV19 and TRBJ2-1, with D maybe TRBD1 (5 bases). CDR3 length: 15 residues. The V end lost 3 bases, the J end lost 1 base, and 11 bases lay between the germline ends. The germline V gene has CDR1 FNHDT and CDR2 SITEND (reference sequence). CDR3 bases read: TGTGCCAGCAGTACCACGGACAAAAACTATGCT. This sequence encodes CASSTTDKNYA. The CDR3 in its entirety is CASSTTDKNYAEQFF.

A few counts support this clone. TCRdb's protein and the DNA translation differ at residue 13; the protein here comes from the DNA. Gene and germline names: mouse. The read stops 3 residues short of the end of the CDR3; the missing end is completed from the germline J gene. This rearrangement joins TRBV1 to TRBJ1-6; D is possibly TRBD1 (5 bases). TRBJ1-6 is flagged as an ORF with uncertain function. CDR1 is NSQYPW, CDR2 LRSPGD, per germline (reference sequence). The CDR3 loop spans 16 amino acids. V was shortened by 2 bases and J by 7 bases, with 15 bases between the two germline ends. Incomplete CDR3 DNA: TGCACCTGCAGTGCACGACGGCAGCAGGGAAATTCGCCC. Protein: CTCSARRQQGNSP. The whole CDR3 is CTCSARRQQGNSPLYF.

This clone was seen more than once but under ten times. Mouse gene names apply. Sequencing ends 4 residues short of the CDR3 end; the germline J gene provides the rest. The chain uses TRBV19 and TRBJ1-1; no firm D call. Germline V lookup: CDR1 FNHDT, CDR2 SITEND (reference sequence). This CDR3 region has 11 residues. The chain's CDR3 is CASSNSLEVFF. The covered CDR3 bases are TGTGCCAGCAGCAACAGCTTA.

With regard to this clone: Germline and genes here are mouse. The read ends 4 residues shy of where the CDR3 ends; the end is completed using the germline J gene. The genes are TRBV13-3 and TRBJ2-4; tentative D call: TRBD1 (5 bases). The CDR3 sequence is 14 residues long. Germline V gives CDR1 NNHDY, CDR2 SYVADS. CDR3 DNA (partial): TGTGCCAGCAGTGAAGGGGAAGGGGAAAAC. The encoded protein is CASSEGEGEN. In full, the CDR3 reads CASSEGEGENTLYF.

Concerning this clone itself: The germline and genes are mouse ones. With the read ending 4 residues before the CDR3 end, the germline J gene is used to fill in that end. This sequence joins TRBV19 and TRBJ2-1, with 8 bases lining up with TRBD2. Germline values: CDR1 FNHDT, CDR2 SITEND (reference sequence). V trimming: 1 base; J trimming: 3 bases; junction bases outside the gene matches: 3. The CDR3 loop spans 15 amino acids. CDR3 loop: CASSILGGGYAEQFF. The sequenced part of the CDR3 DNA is TGTGCCAGCAGTATACTTGGGGGGGGCTATGCT.

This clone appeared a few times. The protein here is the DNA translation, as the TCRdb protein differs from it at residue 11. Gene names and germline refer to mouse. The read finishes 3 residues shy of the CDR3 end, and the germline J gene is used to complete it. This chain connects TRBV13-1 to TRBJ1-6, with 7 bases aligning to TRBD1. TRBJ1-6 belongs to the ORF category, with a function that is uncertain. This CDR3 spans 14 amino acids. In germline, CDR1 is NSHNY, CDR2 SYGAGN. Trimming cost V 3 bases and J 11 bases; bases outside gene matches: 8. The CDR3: CASSATGKKAPLYF. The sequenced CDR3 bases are TGTGCCAGCAGTGCGACAGGGAAGAAAGCGCCC.

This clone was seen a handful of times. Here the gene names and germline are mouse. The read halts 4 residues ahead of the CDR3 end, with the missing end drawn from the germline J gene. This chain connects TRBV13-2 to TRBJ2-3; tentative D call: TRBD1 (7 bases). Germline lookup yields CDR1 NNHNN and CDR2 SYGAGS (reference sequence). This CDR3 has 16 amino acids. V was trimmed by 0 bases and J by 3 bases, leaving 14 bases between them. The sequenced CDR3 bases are TGTGCCAGCGGTGATGCGAGGGGGCGCGGGGCAGAA. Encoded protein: CASGDARGRGAE. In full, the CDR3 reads CASGDARGRGAETLYF.

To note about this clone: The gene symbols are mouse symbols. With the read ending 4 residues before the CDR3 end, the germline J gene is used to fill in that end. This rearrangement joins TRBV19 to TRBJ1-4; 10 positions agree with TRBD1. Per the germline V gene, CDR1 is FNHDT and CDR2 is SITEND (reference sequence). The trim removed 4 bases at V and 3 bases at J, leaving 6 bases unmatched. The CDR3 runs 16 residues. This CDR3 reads CASSLPGQGTNERLFF. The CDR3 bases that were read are TGTGCCAGCAGTCTGCCGGGACAGGGGACCAACGAA.

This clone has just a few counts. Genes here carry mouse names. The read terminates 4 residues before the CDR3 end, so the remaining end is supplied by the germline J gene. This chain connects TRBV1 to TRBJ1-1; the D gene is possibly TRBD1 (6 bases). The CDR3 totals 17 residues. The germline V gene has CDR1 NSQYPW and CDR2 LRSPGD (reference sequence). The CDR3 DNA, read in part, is TGCACCTGCAGTGCAGCCCGGGACTGGGGGGGCGCGAGA. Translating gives CTCSAARDWGGAR. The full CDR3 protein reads CTCSAARDWGGAREVFF.

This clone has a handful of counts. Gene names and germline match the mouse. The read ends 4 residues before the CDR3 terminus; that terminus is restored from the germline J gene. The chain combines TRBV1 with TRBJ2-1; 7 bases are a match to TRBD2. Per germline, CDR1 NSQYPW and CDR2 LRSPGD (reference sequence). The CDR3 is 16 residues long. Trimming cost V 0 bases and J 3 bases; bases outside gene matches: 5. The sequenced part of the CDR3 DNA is TGCACCTGCAGTGCAGATTGGGGGGAAGGCTATGCT. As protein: CTCSADWGEGYA. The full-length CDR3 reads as CTCSADWGEGYAEQFF. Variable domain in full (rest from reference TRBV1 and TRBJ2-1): VTLLEQNPRWRLVPRGQAVNLRCILKNSQYPWMSWYQQDLQKQLQWLFTLRSPGDKEVKSLPGADYLATRVTDTELRLQVANMSQGRTLYCTCSADWGEGYAEQFFGPGTRLTVL.

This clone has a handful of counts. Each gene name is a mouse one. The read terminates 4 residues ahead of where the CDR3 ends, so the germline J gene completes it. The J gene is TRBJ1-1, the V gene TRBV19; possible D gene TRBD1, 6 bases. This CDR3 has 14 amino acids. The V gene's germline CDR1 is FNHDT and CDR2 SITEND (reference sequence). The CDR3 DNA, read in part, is TGTGCCAGCAGTATAAAGGGGGGCGCGAAA. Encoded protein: CASSIKGGAK. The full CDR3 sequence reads CASSIKGGAKEVFF.

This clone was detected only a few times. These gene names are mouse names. The CDR3 reads CASSDRVWGTYEQYF. The DNA read from the CDR3 is TGTGCCAGCAGTGATCGAGTCTGGGGGACCTAT. J is TRBJ2-7 and V is TRBV13-3, with 7 bases lining up with TRBD2. The sequenced fragment ends 4 residues before the CDR3 boundary, so the rest is inferred from the germline J gene. The V gene end was trimmed by 1 base and the J gene end by 2 bases; junction bases not matched to a gene: 6. The CDR3 sequence is 15 residues long. Germline-derived CDR1 and CDR2 are NNHDY and SYVADS.

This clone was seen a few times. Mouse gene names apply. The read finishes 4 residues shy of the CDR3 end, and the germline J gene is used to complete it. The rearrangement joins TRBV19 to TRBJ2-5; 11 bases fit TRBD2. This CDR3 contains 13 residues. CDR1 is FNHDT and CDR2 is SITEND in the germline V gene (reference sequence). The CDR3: CASTTGGGDTQYF. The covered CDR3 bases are TGTGCCAGCACGACTGGGGGGGGAGAC.

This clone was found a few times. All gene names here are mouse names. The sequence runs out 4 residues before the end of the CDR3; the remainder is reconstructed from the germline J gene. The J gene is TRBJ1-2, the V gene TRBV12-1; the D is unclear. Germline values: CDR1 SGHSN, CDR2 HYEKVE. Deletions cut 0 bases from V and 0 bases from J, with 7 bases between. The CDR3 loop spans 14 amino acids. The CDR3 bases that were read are TGTGCCAGCTCTCTCTTGGGTGCAAACTCC. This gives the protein CASSLLGANS. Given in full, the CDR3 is CASSLLGANSDYTF.